These 28 T cell receptor beta chains came from one sample sequenced in a study of early T cells in non-severe SARS-CoV-2 infection. TCRdb reanalysed the 5' RACE reads using MiXCR and keeps one entry per CDR3 protein. The sample consists of 55,000 to 70,000 distinct CDR3 sequences, roughly a tenth of them appearing once. The sequencing sample was made of whole blood. Every receptor here comes from an adult who was a healthcare worker with PCR-confirmed SARS-CoV-2 infection or an uninfected control (not recorded which).

This clonotype was observed at least ten times. The chain uses TRBV20-1 and TRBJ1-2, with D uncertain. The CDR3 length is 13 residues. Trimming shortened V by 0 bases and J by 0 bases, and 5 bases separated the two germline ends. Germline V gives CDR1 DFQATT, CDR2 SNEGSKA (reference sequence). The CDR3 coding sequence is TGCAGTGCTAGAGAAGAAACTAACTATGGCTACACCTTC. Its protein product is CSAREETNYGYTF.

This clonotype was recorded a few times. V is TRBV2 and J is TRBJ2-1; D remains unclear. The V and J ends lost 3 bases and 8 bases respectively, with 2 bases between them. Germline V lookup: CDR1 SNHLY, CDR2 FYNNEI. CDR3 size: 10 residues. The CDR3 region is CASSDYEQFF. The CDR3 nucleotides read TGTGCCAGCAGTGATTATGAGCAGTTCTTC.

The rearrangement joins TRBV20-1 to TRBJ2-1; D is unresolved. The CDR3 has 14 residues. CDR1 and CDR2 from the germline V gene are DFQATT and SNEGSKA (reference sequence). Deletions cut 2 bases from V and 1 base from J, with 9 bases between. The CDR3 loop is CSARKTQSYNEQFF. CDR3 bases: TGCAGTGCTAGAAAGACTCAATCCTACAATGAGCAGTTCTTC.

The rearrangement links TRBV19 to TRBJ2-1; D may match TRBD1 or TRBD2 (5 bases each). The V end was cut by 3 bases, the J end by 2 bases, with 8 bases between. This CDR3 has 14 amino acids. In germline, CDR1 is LNHDA, CDR2 SQIVND (reference sequence). CDR3 region: CASSMWGTYNEQFF. DNA for the CDR3: TGTGCCAGTAGTATGTGGGGGACCTACAATGAGCAGTTCTTC. Together with reference TRBV19 and TRBJ2-1, the CDR3 gives the full variable domain: DGGITQSPKYLFRKEGQNVTLSCEQNLNHDAMYWYRQDPGQGLRLIYYSQIVNDFQKGDIAEGYSVSREKKESFPLTVTSAQKNPTAFYLCASSMWGTYNEQFFGPGTRLTVL.

This clonotype was seen more than once but under ten times. The chain uses TRBV7-3 and TRBJ2-5, with 14 nucleotides matching TRBD2. The CDR3 totals 18 residues. With 5 bases clipped from V and 2 bases from J, the junction kept 10 bases outside the gene matches. CDR1 is SGHTA, CDR2 FQGTGA, per germline. The CDR3 spells CASSLPGLAGAGQETQYF. The CDR3 coding sequence is TGTGCCAGCAGCCTCCCGGGACTAGCGGGAGCAGGGCAAGAGACCCAGTACTTC.

J is TRBJ2-7 and V is TRBV28; 11 bases match TRBD2. J was trimmed by 12 bases and V by 5 bases; bases with no gene match: 6. The CDR3 loop spans 12 amino acids. CDR1 is MDHEN, CDR2 SYDVKM, per germline. The CDR3 sequence is CASSPRLAGLYF. In DNA, the CDR3 is TGTGCCAGCAGTCCTCGACTAGCGGGACTGTACTTC.

This clonotype was observed at least ten times. The chain has TRBV6-4 and TRBJ2-1; 12 bases match TRBD2. The CDR3 totals 15 residues. The V segment lost 4 bases and the J segment 8 bases; nucleotides outside the gene matches: 6. The germline V gene encodes CDR1 MRHNA and CDR2 SNTAGT. The CDR3 reads CASSVTSGSLDEQFF. The DNA of the CDR3 is TGTGCCAGCAGTGTGACTAGCGGGAGTTTGGATGAGCAGTTCTTC.

This clonotype was found a few times. The chain recombines TRBV27 with TRBJ2-7, with a possible D match to TRBD1 (5 bases). The V end lost 8 bases, the J end lost 3 bases, and 20 bases lay between the germline ends. Germline CDR1 and CDR2: MNHEY and SMNVEV (reference sequence). The CDR3 has 15 residues. Here the CDR3 DNA reads TGTGCCAGCTGTATGAGAACAGGATTCTTCTACGAGCAGTACTTC. This encodes CASCMRTGFFYEQYF.

There are a few counts of this clonotype. The chain uses TRBV11-2 and TRBJ1-2, with D perhaps matching TRBD1 (6 bases). Germline V gives CDR1 SGHAT, CDR2 FQNNGV. CDR3 length equals 14 residues. The V gene lost 5 bases and the J gene lost 8 bases, with 18 bases spanning the gap. In nucleotides, the CDR3 is TGTGCCAGCAGCCCCCAGGGGAAGGGCTTCGGCTACACCTTC. Protein: CASSPQGKGFGYTF.

In its sample, this clonotype ranks as medium-sized (0.01 to 0.1%). V and J are TRBV12-3 or TRBV12-4 and TRBJ1-3; D remains unclear. V was trimmed by 9 bases and J by 0 bases, leaving 12 bases between them. The CDR3 totals 14 residues. The CDR3 nucleotides read TGTGCCAGTAGAAGGGCAGACTCTGGAAACACCATATATTTT. Protein: CASRRADSGNTIYF.

This clonotype was seen many times. The chain is built from TRBV28 and TRBJ1-1; D is uncertain. Germline V CDR1 and CDR2: MDHEN, SYDVKM. V lost 6 bases and J 3 bases, leaving 8 bases between the germline ends. The CDR3 covers 12 residues. The CDR3 DNA sequence: TGTGCCAGCAGACCCGCGTACACTGAAGCTTTCTTT. Its protein product is CASRPAYTEAFF. The whole variable domain, remainder taken from reference TRBV28 and TRBJ1-1, is DVKVTQSSRYLVKRTGEKVFLECVQDMDHENMFWYRQDPGLGLRLIYFSYDVKMKEKGDIPEGYSVSREKKERFSLILESASTNQTSMYLCASRPAYTEAFFGQGTRLTVV.

This sequence joins TRBV5-1 and TRBJ2-7; possibly TRBD1 for D (5 bases). CDR3 length equals 13 residues. V lost 1 base, J lost 6 bases, and 11 bases lay in between. CDR1 and CDR2 from the germline V gene are SGHRS and YFSETQ. CDR3: CASSLPTGREQYF. The CDR3 coding sequence is TGCGCCAGCAGCTTGCCCACAGGCCGCGAGCAGTACTTC.

This clonotype has a handful of counts. The V and J genes are TRBV28 and TRBJ1-2; D is possibly TRBD1 (5 bases). This CDR3 contains 14 residues. Germline CDR1 MDHEN, CDR2 SYDVKM. V lost 11 bases, J lost 4 bases, and 20 bases lay in between. The CDR3 here is CAVPSPGYSYGYTF. The CDR3 DNA reads as TGTGCCGTACCGTCCCCAGGGTACTCCTATGGCTACACCTTC.

This clonotype was recorded at least ten times. The V call is TRBV10-3, the J call TRBJ2-7; TRBD2 matches 13 bases. The germline gives CDR1 ENHRY, CDR2 SYGVKD. The CDR3 has 16 residues. J gave up 0 bases and V 5 bases, and 4 bases lay outside the gene matches. In nucleotides, the CDR3 is TGTGCCATCAGTTCCGGGACTAGCGGGACCTCCTACGAGCAGTACTTC. This codes for CAISSGTSGTSYEQYF.

This clonotype was picked up many times. This chain links TRBV4-1 with TRBJ1-1; D is possibly TRBD1 (6 bases). Trimming took off 4 bases at V and 2 bases at J, with 17 bases between the two ends. The CDR3 covers 16 residues. The germline V gene encodes CDR1 MGHRA and CDR2 YSYEKL. The CDR3 sequence is CASSPKHRASNTEAFF. CDR3 nucleotides: TGCGCCAGCAGCCCCAAACACAGGGCCAGCAACACTGAAGCTTTCTTT.

This clonotype was counted a few times. The J gene is TRBJ2-1, the V gene TRBV5-1; a weak D match, TRBD2 (5 bases). The CDR3 has 14 residues. Trimming removed 2 bases from V and 5 bases from J, with 11 bases in between. Looked up from germline, CDR1 is SGHRS and CDR2 is YFSETQ. The CDR3 loop is CASSFSLAHNEQFF. CDR3 DNA: TGCGCCAGCAGCTTTTCTCTAGCCCACAATGAGCAGTTCTTC.

The chain joins TRBV3-1 to TRBJ2-2; TRBD2 might be the D (5 bases). The CDR3 runs to 14 residues. Germline V gene data show CDR1 as LGHDT and CDR2 as YNNKEL (reference sequence). Trimming cost V 8 bases and J 6 bases, with 16 bases left between them. In nucleotides, the CDR3 is TGTGCCAGCCGAGCGGTTAACGGGGCCGGGGAGCTGTTTTTT. It translates to CASRAVNGAGELFF.

The rearrangement uses TRBV5-1 and TRBJ2-1; D call uncertain. V gave up 1 base and J gave up 0 bases, with 17 bases separating them. The length of the CDR3 is 18 residues. Germline V gene data show CDR1 as SGHRS and CDR2 as YFSETQ. In DNA, the CDR3 is TGCGCCAGCAGCTTGAGTTTCAGTACGGGTAGCTCCTACAATGAGCAGTTCTTC. Its protein product is CASSLSFSTGSSYNEQFF.

The V and J genes are TRBV10-3 and TRBJ2-2; D gene ambiguous. CDR1 is ENHRY, CDR2 SYGVKD, per germline. The CDR3 length is 12 residues. The V gene lost 8 bases and the J gene lost 4 bases, with 8 bases spanning the gap. The CDR3 region is CAIRSSTGELFF. The CDR3 bases are TGTGCCATCCGTTCTAGCACCGGGGAGCTGTTTTTT.

The V and J genes are TRBV12-3 or TRBV12-4 and TRBJ2-3; D is perhaps TRBD1 or TRBD2 (5 bases each). With 8 bases removed from V and 5 bases from J, the gap between germline ends came to 17 bases. This CDR3 spans 14 amino acids. The DNA for the CDR3 is TGTGCCAGCGTAAAAGCGAGGGGCCGAGATACGCAGTATTTT. Encoded protein: CASVKARGRDTQYF.

The gene calls are TRBV5-5 and TRBJ2-3; D is uncertain. The ends were cut back, 4 bases at V and 3 bases at J, with 9 bases in the middle. The CDR3 covers 13 residues. From germline, CDR1 is SGHKS and CDR2 YYEKEE (reference sequence). The CDR3 loop is CASSARMTDTQYF. Written as DNA, the CDR3 is TGTGCCAGCAGCGCAAGGATGACAGATACGCAGTATTTT. Using reference TRBV5-5 and TRBJ2-3 for the parts outside the CDR3, the full variable domain is DAGVTQSPTHLIKTRGQQVTLRCSPISGHKSVSWYQQVLGQGPQFIFQYYEKEERGRGNFPDRFSARQFPNYSSELNVNALLLGDSALYLCASSARMTDTQYFGPGTRLTVL.

This clonotype was found many times. This chain links TRBV15 with TRBJ2-4; weak D call: TRBD2 (5 bases). The CDR3 runs to 14 residues. Germline CDR1 reads LNHNV; CDR2 reads YYDKDF (reference sequence). Trimming pared 0 bases from V and 8 bases from J, leaving 11 bases between. The DNA for the CDR3 is TGTGCCACCAGCAGAGAAACCTTCGGGGACATTCAGTACTTC. Translating gives CATSRETFGDIQYF.

This clonotype came up many times. The rearrangement uses TRBV2 and TRBJ2-5; a possible D gene is TRBD1 (6 bases). Trimming removed 8 bases from V and 2 bases from J, with 6 bases in between. The CDR3 contains 11 residues. Germline lookup yields CDR1 SNHLY and CDR2 FYNNEI. The CDR3 bases are TGTGCCAGCGACAGGCAAGAGACCCAGTACTTC. Protein sequence: CASDRQETQYF.

The chain recombines TRBV28 with TRBJ2-7; possibly TRBD1 for D (6 bases). The CDR3 is 13 amino acids. V was clipped by 3 bases and J by 5 bases, with 11 bases between them. Looked up from germline, CDR1 is MDHEN and CDR2 is SYDVKM. CDR3 in DNA: TGTGCCAGCAGTTTTCAGGGGCTGGACGAGCAGTACTTC. Its protein product is CASSFQGLDEQYF.

This clonotype was observed at least ten times. This rearrangement joins TRBV27 to TRBJ2-1, with a possible D match to TRBD1 (5 bases). Trimming removed 7 bases at V and 0 bases at J, with 13 bases between. This CDR3 has 15 amino acids. Germline loops: CDR1 MNHEY, CDR2 SMNVEV (reference sequence). The CDR3 bases are TGTGCCAGCATCCCTCGCCAGGGCTCCTACAATGAGCAGTTCTTC. This translates into CASIPRQGSYNEQFF.

The table lists this clonotype with a few counts. The CDR3 region is CASSWTGSTGELFF. In DNA, the CDR3 is TGCGCCAGCAGCTGGACAGGGTCCACCGGGGAGCTGTTTTTT. V usage is TRBV5-1 and J usage is TRBJ2-2; TRBD1 aligns across 8 bases. This CDR3 region has 14 residues. V was clipped by 3 bases and J by 4 bases; unmatched bases: 2. Germline CDR1 and CDR2: SGHRS and YFSETQ.

There are many counts of this clonotype. The V gene is TRBV20-1, the J gene TRBJ2-7; 8 nucleotides agree with TRBD1. The CDR3 contains 17 residues. The germline gives CDR1 DFQATT, CDR2 SNEGSKA (reference sequence). The J segment lost 2 bases and the V segment lost 1 base, leaving 13 bases of the junction unmatched. DNA for the CDR3: TGCAGTGCTAGAGTCCCTACTGGACAGGGACGGACCTACGAGCAGTACTTC. Translation: CSARVPTGQGRTYEQYF.

This clonotype was counted between two and nine times. The CDR3, as DNA: TGTGCCTCTCGGGAAAGTGATGATACGCAGTATTTT. As protein: CASRESDDTQYF. The chain has TRBV10-3 and TRBJ2-3, with D maybe TRBD2 (5 bases). Trimming removed 11 bases at V and 6 bases at J, with 15 bases between. Germline V CDR1 and CDR2: ENHRY, SYGVKD. This CDR3 has 12 amino acids.